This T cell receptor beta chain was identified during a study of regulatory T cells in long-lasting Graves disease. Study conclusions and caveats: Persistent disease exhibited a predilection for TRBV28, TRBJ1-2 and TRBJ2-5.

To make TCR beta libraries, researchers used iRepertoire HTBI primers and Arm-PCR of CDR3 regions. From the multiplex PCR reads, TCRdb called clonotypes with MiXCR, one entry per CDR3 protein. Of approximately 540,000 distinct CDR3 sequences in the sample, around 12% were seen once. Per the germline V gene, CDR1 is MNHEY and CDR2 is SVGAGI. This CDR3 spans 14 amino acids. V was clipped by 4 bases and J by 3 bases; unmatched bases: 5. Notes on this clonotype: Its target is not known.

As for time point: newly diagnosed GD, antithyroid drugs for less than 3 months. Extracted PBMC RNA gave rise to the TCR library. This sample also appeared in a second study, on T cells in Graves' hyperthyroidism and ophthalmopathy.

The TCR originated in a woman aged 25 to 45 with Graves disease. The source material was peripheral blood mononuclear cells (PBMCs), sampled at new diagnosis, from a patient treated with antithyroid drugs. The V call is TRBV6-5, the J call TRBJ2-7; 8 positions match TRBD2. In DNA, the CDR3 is TGTGCCAGCAGTTGGGGACTAGTAGTCTACGAGCAGTACTTC. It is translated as CASSWGLVVYEQYF.